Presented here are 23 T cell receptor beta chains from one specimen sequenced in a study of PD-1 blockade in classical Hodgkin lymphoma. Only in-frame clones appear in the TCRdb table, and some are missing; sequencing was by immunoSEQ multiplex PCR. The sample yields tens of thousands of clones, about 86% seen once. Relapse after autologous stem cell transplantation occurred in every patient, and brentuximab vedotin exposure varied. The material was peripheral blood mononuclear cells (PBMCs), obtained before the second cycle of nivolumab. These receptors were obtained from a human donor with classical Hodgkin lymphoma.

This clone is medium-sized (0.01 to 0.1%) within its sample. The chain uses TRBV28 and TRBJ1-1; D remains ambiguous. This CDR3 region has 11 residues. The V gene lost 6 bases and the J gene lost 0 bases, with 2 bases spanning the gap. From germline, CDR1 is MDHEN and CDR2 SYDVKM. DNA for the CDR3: TGTGCCAGCAGAGTGAACACTGAAGCTTTCTTT. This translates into CASRVNTEAFF.

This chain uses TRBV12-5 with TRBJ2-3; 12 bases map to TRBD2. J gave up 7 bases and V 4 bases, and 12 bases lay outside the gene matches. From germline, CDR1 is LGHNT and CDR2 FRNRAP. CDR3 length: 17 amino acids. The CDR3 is CASGSRLAGANGNTQYF. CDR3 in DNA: TGTGCTAGTGGTTCAAGACTAGCGGGAGCTAACGGGAATACGCAGTATTTT.

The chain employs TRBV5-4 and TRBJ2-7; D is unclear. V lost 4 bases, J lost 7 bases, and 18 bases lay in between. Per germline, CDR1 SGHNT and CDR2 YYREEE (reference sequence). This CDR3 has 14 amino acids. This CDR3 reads CASSPWRSVEEQYF. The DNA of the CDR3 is TGTGCCAGCAGCCCCTGGCGCTCGGTGGAGGAGCAGTACTTC.

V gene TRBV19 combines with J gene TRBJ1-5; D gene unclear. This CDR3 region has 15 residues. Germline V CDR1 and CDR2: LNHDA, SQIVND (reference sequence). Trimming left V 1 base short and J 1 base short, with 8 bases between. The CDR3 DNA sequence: TGTGCCAGTAGTATAGTACCAGAGAGCAATCAGCCCCAGCATTTT. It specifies CASSIVPESNQPQHF.

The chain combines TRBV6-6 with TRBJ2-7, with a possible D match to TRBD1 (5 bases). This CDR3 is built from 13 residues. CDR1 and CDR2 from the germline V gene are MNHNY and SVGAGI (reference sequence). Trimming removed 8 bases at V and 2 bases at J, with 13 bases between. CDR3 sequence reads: CASGQGPPYEQYF. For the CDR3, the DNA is TGTGCCAGCGGCCAGGGCCCTCCCTACGAGCAGTACTTC.

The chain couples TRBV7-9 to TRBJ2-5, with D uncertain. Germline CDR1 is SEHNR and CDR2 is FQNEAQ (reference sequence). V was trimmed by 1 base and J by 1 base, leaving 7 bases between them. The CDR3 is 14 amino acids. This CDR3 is CASSLVGSQETQYF. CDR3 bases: TGTGCCAGCAGCTTAGTGGGATCCCAAGAGACCCAGTACTTC.

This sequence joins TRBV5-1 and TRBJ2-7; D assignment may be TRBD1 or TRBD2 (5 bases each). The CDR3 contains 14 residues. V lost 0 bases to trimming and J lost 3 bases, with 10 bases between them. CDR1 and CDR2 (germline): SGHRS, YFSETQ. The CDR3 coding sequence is TGCGCCAGCAGCTTGGGAGGGCAGGGCTACGAGCAGTACTTC. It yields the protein CASSLGGQGYEQYF.

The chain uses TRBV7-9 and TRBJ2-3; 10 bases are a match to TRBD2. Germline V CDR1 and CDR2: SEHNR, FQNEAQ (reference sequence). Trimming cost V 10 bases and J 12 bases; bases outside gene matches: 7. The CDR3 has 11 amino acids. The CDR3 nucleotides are TGTGCCAAAGCGGGAGGGCCTGTTCAGTATTTT. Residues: CAKAGGPVQYF.

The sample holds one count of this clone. The CDR3 protein is CASTHTGNQPQHF. CDR3 DNA sequence: TGTGCCAGTACCCATACGGGAAATCAGCCCCAGCATTTT. The chain uses TRBV19 and TRBJ1-5; D not certain. V lost 7 bases and J 4 bases, leaving 11 bases between the germline ends. Germline CDR1 and CDR2: LNHDA and SQIVND (reference sequence). This CDR3 has 13 residues. The full variable domain, completed using reference TRBV19 and TRBJ1-5, is DGGITQSPKYLFRKEGQNVTLSCEQNLNHDAMYWYRQDPGQGLRLIYYSQIVNDFQKGDIAEGYSVSREKKESFPLTVTSAQKNPTAFYLCASTHTGNQPQHFGDGTRLSIL.

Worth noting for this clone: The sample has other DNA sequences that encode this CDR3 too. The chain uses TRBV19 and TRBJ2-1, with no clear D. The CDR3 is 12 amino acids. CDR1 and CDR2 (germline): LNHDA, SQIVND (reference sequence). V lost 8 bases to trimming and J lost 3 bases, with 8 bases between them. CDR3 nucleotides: TGTGCCAGTTCCCCCAGCTACAATGAGCAGTTCTTC. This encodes CASSPSYNEQFF.

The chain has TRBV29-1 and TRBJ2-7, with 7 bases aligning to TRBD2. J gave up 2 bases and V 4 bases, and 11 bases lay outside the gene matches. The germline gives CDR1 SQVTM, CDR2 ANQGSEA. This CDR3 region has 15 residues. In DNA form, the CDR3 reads TGCAGCGTTGGGCACAGCGGGAAAGGGGCCTACGAGCAGTACTTC. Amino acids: CSVGHSGKGAYEQYF.

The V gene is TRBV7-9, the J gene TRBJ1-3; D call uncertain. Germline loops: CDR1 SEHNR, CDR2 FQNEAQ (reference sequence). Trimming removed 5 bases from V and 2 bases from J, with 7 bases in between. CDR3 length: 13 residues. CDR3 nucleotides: TGTGCCAGCAGCAGTCCGGCTGGAAACACCATATATTTT. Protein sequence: CASSSPAGNTIYF.

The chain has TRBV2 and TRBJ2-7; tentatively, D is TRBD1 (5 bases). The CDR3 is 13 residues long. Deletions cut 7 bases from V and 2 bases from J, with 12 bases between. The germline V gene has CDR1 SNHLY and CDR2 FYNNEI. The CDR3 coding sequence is TGTGCCAGCACTCAACAGGTGGCCTACGAGCAGTACTTC. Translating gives CASTQQVAYEQYF.

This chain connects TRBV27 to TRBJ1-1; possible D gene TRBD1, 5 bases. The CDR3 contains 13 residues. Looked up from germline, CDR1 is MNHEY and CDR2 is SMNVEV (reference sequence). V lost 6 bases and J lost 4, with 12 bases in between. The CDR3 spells CASSPMGPTEAFF. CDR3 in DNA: TGTGCCAGCAGCCCTATGGGGCCCACTGAAGCTTTCTTT.

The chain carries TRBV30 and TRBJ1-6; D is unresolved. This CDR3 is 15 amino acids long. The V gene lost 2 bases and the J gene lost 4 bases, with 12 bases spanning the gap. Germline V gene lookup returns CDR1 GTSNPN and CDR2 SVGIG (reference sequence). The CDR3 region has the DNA TGTGCCTGGAGTACAGAACGGAGATATAATTCACCCCTCCACTTT. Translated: CAWSTERRYNSPLHF.

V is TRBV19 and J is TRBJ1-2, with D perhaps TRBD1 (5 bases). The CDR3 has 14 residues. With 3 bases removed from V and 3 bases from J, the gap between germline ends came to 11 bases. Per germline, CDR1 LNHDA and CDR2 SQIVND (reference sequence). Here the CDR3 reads CASSIQGGYYGYTF. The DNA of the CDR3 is TGTGCCAGTAGTATCCAGGGAGGGTACTATGGCTACACCTTC.

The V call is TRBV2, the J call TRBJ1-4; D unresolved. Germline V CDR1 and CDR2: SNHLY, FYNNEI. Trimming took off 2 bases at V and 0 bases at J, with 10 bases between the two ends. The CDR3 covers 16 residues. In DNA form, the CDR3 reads TGTGCCAGCAGTGAATTTACGCGGTCAACTAATGAAAAACTGTTTTTT. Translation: CASSEFTRSTNEKLFF.

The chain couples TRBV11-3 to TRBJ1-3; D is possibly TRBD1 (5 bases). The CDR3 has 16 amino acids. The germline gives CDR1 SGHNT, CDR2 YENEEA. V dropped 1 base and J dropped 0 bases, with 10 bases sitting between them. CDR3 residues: CASSLVGTVSGNTIYF. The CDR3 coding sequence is TGTGCCAGCAGCTTAGTCGGGACGGTCTCTGGAAACACCATATATTTT.

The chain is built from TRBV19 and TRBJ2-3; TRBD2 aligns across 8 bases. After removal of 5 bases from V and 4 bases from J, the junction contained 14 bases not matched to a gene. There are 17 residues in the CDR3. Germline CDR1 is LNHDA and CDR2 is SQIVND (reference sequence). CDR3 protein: CASSDRLGTRYADTQYF. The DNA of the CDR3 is TGTGCCAGTAGTGATAGGCTTGGGACTAGGTATGCAGATACGCAGTATTTT.

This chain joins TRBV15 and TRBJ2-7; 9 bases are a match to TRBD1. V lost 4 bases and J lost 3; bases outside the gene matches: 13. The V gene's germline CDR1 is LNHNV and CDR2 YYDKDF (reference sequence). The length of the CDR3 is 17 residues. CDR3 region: CATSITPPLGQGYEQYF. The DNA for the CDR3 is TGTGCCACCAGCATAACACCTCCGCTGGGACAGGGCTACGAGCAGTACTTC.

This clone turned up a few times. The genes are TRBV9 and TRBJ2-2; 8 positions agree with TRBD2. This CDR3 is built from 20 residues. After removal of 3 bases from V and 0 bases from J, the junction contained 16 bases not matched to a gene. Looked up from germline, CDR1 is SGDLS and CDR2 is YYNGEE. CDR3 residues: CASSAGSLAAIDPNTGELFF. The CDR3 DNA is TGTGCCAGCAGCGCCGGGTCACTAGCGGCGATCGACCCGAACACCGGGGAGCTGTTTTTT.

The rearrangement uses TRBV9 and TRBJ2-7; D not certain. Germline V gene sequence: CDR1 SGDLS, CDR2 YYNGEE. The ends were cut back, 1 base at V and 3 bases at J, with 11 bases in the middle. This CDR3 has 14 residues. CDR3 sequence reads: CASSVNLVHYEQYF. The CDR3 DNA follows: TGTGCCAGCAGCGTAAATCTCGTGCACTACGAGCAGTACTTC. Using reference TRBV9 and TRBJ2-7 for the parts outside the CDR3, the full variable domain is DSGVTQTPKHLITATGQRVTLRCSPRSGDLSVYWYQQSLDQGLQFLIQYYNGEERAKGNILERFSAQQFPDLHSELNLSSLELGDSALYFCASSVNLVHYEQYFGPGTRLTVT.

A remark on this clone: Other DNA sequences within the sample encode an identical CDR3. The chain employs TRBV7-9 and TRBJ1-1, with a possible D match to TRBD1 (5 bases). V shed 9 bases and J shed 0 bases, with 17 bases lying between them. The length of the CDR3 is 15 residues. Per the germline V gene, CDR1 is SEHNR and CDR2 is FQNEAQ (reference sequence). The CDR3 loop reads CASSNGKGMNTEAFF. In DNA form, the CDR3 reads TGTGCCAGTAGCAACGGGAAGGGGATGAACACTGAAGCTTTCTTT.